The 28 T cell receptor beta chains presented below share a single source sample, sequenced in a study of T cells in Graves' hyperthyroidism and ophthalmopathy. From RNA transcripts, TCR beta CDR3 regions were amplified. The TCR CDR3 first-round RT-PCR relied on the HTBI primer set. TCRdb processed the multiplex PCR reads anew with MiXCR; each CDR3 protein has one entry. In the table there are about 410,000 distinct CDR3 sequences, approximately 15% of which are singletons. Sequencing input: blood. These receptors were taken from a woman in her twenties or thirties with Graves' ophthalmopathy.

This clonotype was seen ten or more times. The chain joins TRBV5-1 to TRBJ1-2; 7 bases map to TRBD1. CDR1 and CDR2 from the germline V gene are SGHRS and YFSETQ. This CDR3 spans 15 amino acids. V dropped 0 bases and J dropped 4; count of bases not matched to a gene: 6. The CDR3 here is CASSLEVTGLYGYTF. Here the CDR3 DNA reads TGCGCCAGCAGCTTGGAGGTGACAGGGCTCTATGGCTACACCTTC.

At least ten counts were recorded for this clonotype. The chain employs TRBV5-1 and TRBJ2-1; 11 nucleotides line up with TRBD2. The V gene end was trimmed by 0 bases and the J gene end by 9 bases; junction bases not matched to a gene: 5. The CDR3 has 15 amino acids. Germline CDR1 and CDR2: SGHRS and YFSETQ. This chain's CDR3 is CASSLGLAGKGEQFF. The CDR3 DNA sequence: TGCGCCAGCAGCTTGGGACTAGCGGGGAAAGGTGAGCAGTTCTTC.

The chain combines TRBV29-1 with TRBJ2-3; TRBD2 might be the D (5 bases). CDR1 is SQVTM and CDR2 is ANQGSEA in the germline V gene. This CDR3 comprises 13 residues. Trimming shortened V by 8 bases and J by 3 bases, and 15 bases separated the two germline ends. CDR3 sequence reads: CSQRLTNTDTQYF. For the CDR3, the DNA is TGCAGCCAGAGACTAACCAATACAGATACGCAGTATTTT.

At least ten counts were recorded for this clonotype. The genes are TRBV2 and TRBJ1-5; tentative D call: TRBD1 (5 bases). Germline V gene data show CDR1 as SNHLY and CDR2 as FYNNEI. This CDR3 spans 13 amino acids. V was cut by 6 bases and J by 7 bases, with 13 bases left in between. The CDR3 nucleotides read TGTGCCAGCAGACAGGACCTAATGCAGCCCCAGCATTTT. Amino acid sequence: CASRQDLMQPQHF.

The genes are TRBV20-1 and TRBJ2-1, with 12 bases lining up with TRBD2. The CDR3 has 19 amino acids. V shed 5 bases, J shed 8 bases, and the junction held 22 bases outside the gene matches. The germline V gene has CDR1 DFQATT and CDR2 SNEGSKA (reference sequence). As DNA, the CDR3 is TGCAGTGCTCGAAAACCGGGACTAGCGGGCCCGGTGCGTTTCGATGAGCAGTTCTTC. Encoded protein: CSARKPGLAGPVRFDEQFF.

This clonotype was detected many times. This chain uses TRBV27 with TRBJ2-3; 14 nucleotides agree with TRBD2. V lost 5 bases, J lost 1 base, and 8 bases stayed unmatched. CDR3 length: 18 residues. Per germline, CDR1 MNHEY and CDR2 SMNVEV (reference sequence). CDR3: CASSLVGLAGGRTDTQYF. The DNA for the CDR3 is TGTGCCAGCAGTCTTGTAGGACTAGCGGGGGGACGCACAGATACGCAGTATTTT.

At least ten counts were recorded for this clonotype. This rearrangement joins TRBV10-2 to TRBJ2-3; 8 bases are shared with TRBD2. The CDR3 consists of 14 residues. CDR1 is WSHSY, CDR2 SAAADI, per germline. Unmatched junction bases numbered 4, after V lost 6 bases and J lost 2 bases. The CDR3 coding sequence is TGCGCCAGCAGATTAGCGGGGCTCACAGATACGCAGTATTTT. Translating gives CASRLAGLTDTQYF.

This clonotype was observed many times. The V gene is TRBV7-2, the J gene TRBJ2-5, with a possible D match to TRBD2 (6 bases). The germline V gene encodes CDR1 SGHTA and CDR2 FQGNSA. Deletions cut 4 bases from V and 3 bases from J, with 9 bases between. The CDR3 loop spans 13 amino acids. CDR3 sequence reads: CASSSRGKETQYF. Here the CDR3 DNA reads TGTGCCAGCAGCTCCCGGGGGAAAGAGACCCAGTACTTC. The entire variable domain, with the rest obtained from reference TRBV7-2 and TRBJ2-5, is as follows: GAGVSQSPSNKVTEKGKDVELRCDPISGHTALYWYRQSLGQGLEFLIYFQGNSAPDKSGLPSDRFSAERTGGSVSTLTIQRTQQEDSAVYLCASSSRGKETQYFGPGTRLLVL.

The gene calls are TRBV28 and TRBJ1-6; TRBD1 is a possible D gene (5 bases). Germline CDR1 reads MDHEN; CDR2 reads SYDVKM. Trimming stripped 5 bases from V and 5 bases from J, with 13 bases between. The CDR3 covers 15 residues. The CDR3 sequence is CASSEAEGHNSPLHF. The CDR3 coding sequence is TGTGCCAGCAGTGAAGCCGAGGGACATAATTCACCCCTCCACTTT.

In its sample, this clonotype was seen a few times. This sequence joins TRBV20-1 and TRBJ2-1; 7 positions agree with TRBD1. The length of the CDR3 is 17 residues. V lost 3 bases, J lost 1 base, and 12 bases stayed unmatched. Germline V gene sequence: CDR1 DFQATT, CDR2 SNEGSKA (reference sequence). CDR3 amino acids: CSASFGQDRRSYNEQFF. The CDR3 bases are TGCAGTGCTAGTTTTGGACAGGACCGTCGGTCCTACAATGAGCAGTTCTTC.

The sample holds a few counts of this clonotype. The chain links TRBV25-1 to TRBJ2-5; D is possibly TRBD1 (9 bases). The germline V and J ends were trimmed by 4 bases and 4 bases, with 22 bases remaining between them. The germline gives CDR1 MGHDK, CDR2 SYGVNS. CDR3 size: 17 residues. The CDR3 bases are TGTGCCAGCAGTGGCGGGGGGTACAGGGGGCTCGGAGAGACCCAGTACTTC. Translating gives CASSGGGYRGLGETQYF. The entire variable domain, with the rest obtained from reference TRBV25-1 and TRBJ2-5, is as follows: EADIYQTPRYLVIGTGKKITLECSQTMGHDKMYWYQQDPGMELHLIHYSYGVNSTEKGDLSSESTVSRIRTEHFPLTLESARPSHTSQYLCASSGGGYRGLGETQYFGPGTRLLVL.

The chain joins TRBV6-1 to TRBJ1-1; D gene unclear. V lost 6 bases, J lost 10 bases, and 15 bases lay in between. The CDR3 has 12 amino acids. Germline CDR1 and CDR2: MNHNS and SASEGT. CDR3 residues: CASRAPAGVAFF. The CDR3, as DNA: TGTGCCAGCAGAGCCCCAGCGGGTGTAGCTTTCTTT.

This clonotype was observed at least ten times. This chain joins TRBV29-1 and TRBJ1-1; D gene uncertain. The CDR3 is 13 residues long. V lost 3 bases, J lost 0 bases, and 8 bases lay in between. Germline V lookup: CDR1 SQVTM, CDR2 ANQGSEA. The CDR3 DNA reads TGCAGCGTTGACCGGAGTATGAACACTGAAGCTTTCTTT. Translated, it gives CSVDRSMNTEAFF.

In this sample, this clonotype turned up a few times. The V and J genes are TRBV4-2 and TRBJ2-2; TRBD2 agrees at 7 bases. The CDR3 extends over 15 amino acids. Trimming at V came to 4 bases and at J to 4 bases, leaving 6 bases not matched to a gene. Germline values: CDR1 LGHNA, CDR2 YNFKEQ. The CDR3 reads CASSPGAGPTGELFF. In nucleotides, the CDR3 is TGTGCCAGCAGCCCTGGAGCGGGGCCCACCGGGGAGCTGTTTTTT.

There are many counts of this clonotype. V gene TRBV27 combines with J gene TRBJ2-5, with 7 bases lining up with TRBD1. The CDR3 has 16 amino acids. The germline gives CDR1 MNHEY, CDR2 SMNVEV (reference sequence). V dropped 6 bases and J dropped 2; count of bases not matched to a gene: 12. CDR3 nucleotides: TGTGCCAGCAGGGAGATGGGAAGACAGGGACAAGAGACCCAGTACTTC. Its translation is CASREMGRQGQETQYF.

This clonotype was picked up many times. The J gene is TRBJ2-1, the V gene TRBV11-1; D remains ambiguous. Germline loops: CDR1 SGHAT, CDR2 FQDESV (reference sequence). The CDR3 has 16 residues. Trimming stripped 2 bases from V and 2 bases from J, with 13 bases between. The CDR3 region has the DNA TGTGCCAGCAGCTTACAACTTAGGTCCACCTACAATGAGCAGTTCTTC. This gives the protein CASSLQLRSTYNEQFF.

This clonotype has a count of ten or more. CDR3 DNA sequence: TGTGCCAGCAGCTTCCGGACACCTAATTCACCCCTCCACTTT. The encoded protein is CASSFRTPNSPLHF. This sequence joins TRBV7-2 and TRBJ1-6; possibly TRBD1 for D (5 bases). V shed 3 bases and J shed 6 bases, with 9 bases lying between them. The germline gives CDR1 SGHTA, CDR2 FQGNSA. The CDR3 contains 14 residues.

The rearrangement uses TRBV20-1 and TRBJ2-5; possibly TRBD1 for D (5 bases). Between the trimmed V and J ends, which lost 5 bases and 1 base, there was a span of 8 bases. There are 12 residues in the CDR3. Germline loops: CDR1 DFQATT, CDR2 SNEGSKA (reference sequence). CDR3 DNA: TGCAGTGCTCTAGGGGTCCAAGAGACCCAGTACTTC. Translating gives CSALGVQETQYF.

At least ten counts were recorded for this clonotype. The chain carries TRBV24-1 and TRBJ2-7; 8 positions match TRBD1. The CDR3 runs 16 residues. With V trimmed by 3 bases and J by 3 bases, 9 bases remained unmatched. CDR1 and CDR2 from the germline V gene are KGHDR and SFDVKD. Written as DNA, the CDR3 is TGTGCCACCAGTGATCGCACGGGACAGGCTATCTACGAGCAGTACTTC. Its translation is CATSDRTGQAIYEQYF.

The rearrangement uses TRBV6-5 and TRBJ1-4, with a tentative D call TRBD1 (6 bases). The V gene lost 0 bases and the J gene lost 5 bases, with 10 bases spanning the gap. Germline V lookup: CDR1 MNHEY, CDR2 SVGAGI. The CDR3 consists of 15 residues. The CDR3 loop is CASSYSKGGNEKLFF. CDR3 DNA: TGTGCCAGCAGTTACTCGAAGGGGGGGAATGAAAAACTGTTTTTT.

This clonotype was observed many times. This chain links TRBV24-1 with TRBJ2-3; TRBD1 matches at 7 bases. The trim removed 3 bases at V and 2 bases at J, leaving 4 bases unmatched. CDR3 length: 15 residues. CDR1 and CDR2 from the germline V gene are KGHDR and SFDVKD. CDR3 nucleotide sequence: TGTGCCACCAGTGATGACAGGGATTCCACAGATACGCAGTATTTT. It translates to CATSDDRDSTDTQYF.

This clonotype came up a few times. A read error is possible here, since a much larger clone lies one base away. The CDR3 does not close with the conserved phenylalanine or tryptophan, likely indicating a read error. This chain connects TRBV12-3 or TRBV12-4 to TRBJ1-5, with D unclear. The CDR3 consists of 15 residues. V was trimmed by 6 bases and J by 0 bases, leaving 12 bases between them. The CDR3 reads CASSLSGDSNQPQHL. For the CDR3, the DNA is TGTGCCAGCAGCCTCTCCGGGGATAGCAATCAGCCCCAGCATTTG.

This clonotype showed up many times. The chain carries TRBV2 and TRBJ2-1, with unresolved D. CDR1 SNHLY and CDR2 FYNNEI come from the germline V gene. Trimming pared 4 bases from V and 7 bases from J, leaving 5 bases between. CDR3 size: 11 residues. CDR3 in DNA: TGTGCCAGCAGTGCTGAAAATGAGCAGTTCTTC. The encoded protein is CASSAENEQFF.

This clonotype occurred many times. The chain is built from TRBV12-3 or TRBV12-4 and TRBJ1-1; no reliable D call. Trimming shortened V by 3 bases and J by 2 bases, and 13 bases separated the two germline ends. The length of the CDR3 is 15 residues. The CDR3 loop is CASSFSRRGNTEAFF. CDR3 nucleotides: TGTGCCAGCAGTTTCTCCCGCCGGGGTAACACTGAAGCTTTCTTT.

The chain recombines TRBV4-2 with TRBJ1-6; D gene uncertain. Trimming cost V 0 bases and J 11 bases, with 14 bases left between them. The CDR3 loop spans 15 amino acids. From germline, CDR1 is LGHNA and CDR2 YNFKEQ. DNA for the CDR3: TGTGCCAGCAGCCAAGATCTCGGACTCCAACCACCCCTCCACTTT. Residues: CASSQDLGLQPPLHF.

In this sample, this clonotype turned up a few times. The CDR3 nucleotides read TGCAGTGCAAAAGGGGTGCTAGCGGGGTCTTCGAACACCGGGGAGCTGTTTTTT. Amino acids: CSAKGVLAGSSNTGELFF. V and J are TRBV20-1 and TRBJ2-2, with 9 nucleotides matching TRBD2. Trimming at V came to 6 bases and at J to 0 bases, leaving 14 bases not matched to a gene. There are 18 residues in the CDR3. From germline, CDR1 is DFQATT and CDR2 SNEGSKA (reference sequence).

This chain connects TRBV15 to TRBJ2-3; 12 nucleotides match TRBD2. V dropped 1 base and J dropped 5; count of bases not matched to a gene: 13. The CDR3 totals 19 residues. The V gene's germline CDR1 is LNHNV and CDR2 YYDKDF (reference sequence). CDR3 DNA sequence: TGTGCCACCAGCAGAGGGCTAGCGGGGGGGCCTCTTTCTGGAGATACGCAGTATTTT. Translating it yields CATSRGLAGGPLSGDTQYF.

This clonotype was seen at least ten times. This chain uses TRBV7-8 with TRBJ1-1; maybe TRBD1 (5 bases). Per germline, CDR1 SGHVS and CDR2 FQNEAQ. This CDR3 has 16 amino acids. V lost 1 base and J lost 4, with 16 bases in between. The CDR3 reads CASSLVIRGVGTEAFF. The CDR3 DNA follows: TGTGCCAGCAGCTTAGTCATAAGGGGTGTTGGCACTGAAGCTTTCTTT. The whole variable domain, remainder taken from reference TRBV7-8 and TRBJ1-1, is GAGVSQSPRYKVAKRGQDVALRCDPISGHVSLFWYQQALGQGPEFLTYFQNEAQLDKSGLPSDRFFAERPEGSVSTLKIQRTQQEDSAVYLCASSLVIRGVGTEAFFGQGTRLTVV.